These 20 T cell receptor beta chains were sequenced from one sample in a study of T cells in Graves' hyperthyroidism and ophthalmopathy. RNA transcripts served as the template for amplifying TCR beta CDR3 regions. HTBI primers were used for first-round RT-PCR of the TCR CDR3. TCRdb recomputed calls from the multiplex PCR reads with MiXCR, one row per CDR3 protein. The sample consists of over 450,000 distinct CDR3 sequences, roughly 17% of them appearing once. Input material: blood. The receptor set was obtained from a woman under 30 with Graves' ophthalmopathy.

The chain joins TRBV7-9 to TRBJ2-1; 10 bases map to TRBD1. The CDR3 runs to 15 residues. Germline V gives CDR1 SEHNR, CDR2 FQNEAQ (reference sequence). The J segment lost 2 bases and the V segment lost 7 bases, leaving 5 bases of the junction unmatched. CDR3 in amino acids: CASKIGTGAYNEQFF. The CDR3 DNA is TGTGCCAGCAAGATCGGGACAGGGGCCTACAATGAGCAGTTCTTC.

This clonotype was found many times. The rearrangement joins TRBV18 to TRBJ2-1, with D unresolved. Trimming cost V 0 bases and J 6 bases, with 0 bases left between them. The CDR3 length is 11 residues. Germline V gives CDR1 KGHSH, CDR2 LQKENI. CDR3 protein: CASSPPNEQFF. In DNA, the CDR3 is TGTGCCAGCTCACCACCCAATGAGCAGTTCTTC.

Comment on this clonotype: Just one base apart from a much larger clone, this may be a read error. V and J are TRBV12-3 or TRBV12-4 and TRBJ2-5; 8 bases align to TRBD1. The CDR3 consists of 13 residues. With V trimmed by 5 bases and J by 7 bases, 6 bases remained unmatched. In nucleotides, the CDR3 is TGTGCCAGCAGTCAGGGGGCCCGGGGGACCCAGTACTTC. Residues: CASSQGARGTQYF.

This clonotype turned up a few times. The chain combines TRBV20-1 with TRBJ1-3, with D hard to call. V was trimmed by 0 bases and J by 5 bases, leaving 14 bases between them. This CDR3 region has 15 residues. Germline V gene lookup returns CDR1 DFQATT and CDR2 SNEGSKA (reference sequence). The CDR3, as DNA: TGCAGTGCTAGAGAAGGAGAGGCGTTTCGAAACACCATATATTTT. Amino acids: CSAREGEAFRNTIYF.

This clonotype appeared many times. The V and J genes are TRBV2 and TRBJ1-1; D gene ambiguous. From germline, CDR1 is SNHLY and CDR2 FYNNEI. This CDR3 spans 12 amino acids. The V end was cut by 5 bases, the J end by 7 bases, with 11 bases between. In DNA form, the CDR3 reads TGTGCCAGCAGTACCCATATGGGTGAAGCTTTCTTT. This codes for CASSTHMGEAFF. Looking up the rest from reference TRBV2 and TRBJ1-1 gives the full variable domain: EPEVTQTPSHQVTQMGQEVILRCVPISNHLYFYWYRQILGQKVEFLVSFYNNEISEKSEIFDDQFSVERPDGSNFTLKIRSTKLEDSAMYFCASSTHMGEAFFGQGTRLTVV.

This clonotype has at least ten counts. The genes are TRBV6-5 and TRBJ1-2; TRBD1 matches at 7 bases. The CDR3 spans 15 residues. Germline loops: CDR1 MNHEY, CDR2 SVGAGI. V gave up 0 bases and J gave up 3 bases; unmatched junction bases: 4. Written as DNA, the CDR3 is TGTGCCAGCAGTTACTCTGCAGGGGGGGACTATGGCTACACCTTC. It is translated as CASSYSAGGDYGYTF.

This clonotype was detected ten times or more. This chain's CDR3 is CSARDPGGGNQPQHF. The CDR3 coding sequence is TGCAGTGCTAGAGACCCGGGAGGGGGAAATCAGCCCCAGCATTTT. The rearrangement uses TRBV20-1 and TRBJ1-5, with D perhaps matching TRBD1 (6 bases). This CDR3 contains 15 residues. V lost 0 bases to trimming and J lost 4 bases, with 13 bases between them. Germline V gene data show CDR1 as DFQATT and CDR2 as SNEGSKA (reference sequence).

This clonotype was seen repeatedly, ten times or more. V gene TRBV20-1 combines with J gene TRBJ1-3; D may be TRBD1 (6 bases). Between the trimmed V and J ends, which lost 5 bases and 4 bases, there was a span of 12 bases. From germline, CDR1 is DFQATT and CDR2 SNEGSKA (reference sequence). The CDR3 runs to 13 residues. CDR3 loop: CSASGVSGNTIYF. The CDR3 DNA sequence: TGCAGTGCTTCAGGGGTTTCCGGAAACACCATATATTTT.

V is TRBV29-1 and J is TRBJ1-1; D is unclear. V was trimmed by 5 bases and J by 1 base, leaving 11 bases between them. Germline V lookup: CDR1 SQVTM, CDR2 ANQGSEA. The CDR3 sequence is 13 residues long. CDR3 DNA sequence: TGCAGCGTTACCCCCACACAGAACACTGAAGCTTTCTTT. It translates to CSVTPTQNTEAFF.

J is TRBJ2-3 and V is TRBV7-9; 9 nucleotides align to TRBD2. The V and J ends lost 1 base and 4 bases, in that order; junction bases with no gene match: 6. Germline V CDR1 and CDR2: SEHNR, FQNEAQ (reference sequence). This CDR3 comprises 16 residues. The CDR3: CASSLEAGGPPDTQYF. DNA for the CDR3: TGTGCCAGCAGCTTAGAGGCGGGAGGGCCCCCAGATACGCAGTATTTT.

This clonotype was detected many times. The CDR3 region has the DNA TGTGCCTGGAGTGGAATGGGACAGGGGCCAGCGCGCCAGCCCCAGCATTTT. This gives the protein CAWSGMGQGPARQPQHF. The chain couples TRBV30 to TRBJ1-5; 10 bases align to TRBD1. This CDR3 contains 17 residues. Germline V gives CDR1 GTSNPN, CDR2 SVGIG (reference sequence). The V and J ends lost 1 base and 7 bases, in that order; junction bases with no gene match: 13.

The genes are TRBV7-2 and TRBJ1-4; D is possibly TRBD1 (5 bases). CDR3 length: 15 amino acids. Trimming pared 1 base from V and 2 bases from J, leaving 8 bases between. Germline V lookup: CDR1 SGHTA, CDR2 FQGNSA. The CDR3 spells CASSLGAGTNEKLFF. The CDR3 DNA is TGTGCCAGCAGCTTAGGGGCAGGGACTAATGAAAAACTGTTTTTT.

This clonotype was found a few times. The chain carries TRBV20-1 and TRBJ1-3, with D unresolved. Germline V CDR1 and CDR2: DFQATT, SNEGSKA (reference sequence). The CDR3 has 14 amino acids. With 6 bases removed from V and 0 bases from J, the gap between germline ends came to 12 bases. CDR3 nucleotides: TGCAGTGCGGCGACGGCGAACTCTGGAAACACCATATATTTT. Amino acid sequence: CSAATANSGNTIYF.

The rearrangement uses TRBV15 and TRBJ1-3; D uncertain. This CDR3 region has 13 residues. Germline CDR1 and CDR2: LNHNV and YYDKDF (reference sequence). The V gene lost 0 bases and the J gene lost 4 bases, with 4 bases spanning the gap. The CDR3 sequence: CATSRDRGNTIYF. CDR3 nucleotides: TGTGCCACCAGCAGAGATCGGGGAAACACCATATATTTT.

The V gene is TRBV19, the J gene TRBJ1-5; 8 nucleotides line up with TRBD1. The trim removed 5 bases at V and 0 bases at J, leaving 6 bases unmatched. The CDR3 is 16 amino acids. Germline loops: CDR1 LNHDA, CDR2 SQIVND (reference sequence). The CDR3 loop reads CASSGQGAVSNQPQHF. Written as DNA, the CDR3 is TGTGCCAGTAGTGGACAGGGCGCCGTTAGCAATCAGCCCCAGCATTTT.

The chain links TRBV7-2 to TRBJ1-1, with 8 bases identical to TRBD1. Germline V gene lookup returns CDR1 SGHTA and CDR2 FQGNSA. V was clipped by 5 bases and J by 7 bases; unmatched bases: 6. CDR3 size: 13 residues. The CDR3, as DNA: TGTGCCAGCAGCATCAGACAGGGGAATGAAGCTTTCTTT. Protein product: CASSIRQGNEAFF. Full variable domain (rest looked up from reference TRBV7-2 and TRBJ1-1): GAGVSQSPSNKVTEKGKDVELRCDPISGHTALYWYRQSLGQGLEFLIYFQGNSAPDKSGLPSDRFSAERTGGSVSTLTIQRTQQEDSAVYLCASSIRQGNEAFFGQGTRLTVV.

V is TRBV10-3 and J is TRBJ2-7, with 7 bases that match TRBD2. Trimming at V came to 6 bases and at J to 2 bases, leaving 1 base not matched to a gene. Germline CDR1 ENHRY, CDR2 SYGVKD. The CDR3 contains 12 residues. The CDR3 loop reads CAISGGTYEQYF. CDR3 bases: TGTGCCATCAGCGGGGGGACCTACGAGCAGTACTTC.

About this clonotype itself: A single base separates this from a much larger clone, so it may be a read error. CDR3: CASSKGQGAYGQYF. DNA for the CDR3: TGTGCCAGCTCGAAGGGACAGGGCGCCTACGGGCAGTACTTC. J is TRBJ2-7 and V is TRBV18; 9 bases agree with TRBD1. This CDR3 is 14 amino acids long. Germline V gene lookup returns CDR1 KGHSH and CDR2 LQKENI.

This clonotype was found many times. The genes are TRBV13 and TRBJ2-2; 7 nucleotides align to TRBD2. This CDR3 has 14 residues. The junction had 3 bases not matched to a gene; V was cut back by 5 bases and J by 3 bases. Germline assignment: CDR1 PRHDT and CDR2 FYEKMQ (reference sequence). CDR3 DNA sequence: TGTGCCAGCAGCGATGGGAGGGACACCGGGGAGCTGTTTTTT. Encoded protein: CASSDGRDTGELFF. Based on the CDR3 plus reference TRBV13 and TRBJ2-2, the full variable domain is AAGVIQSPRHLIKEKRETATLKCYPIPRHDTVYWYQQGPGQDPQFLISFYEKMQSDKGSIPDRFSAQQFSDYHSELNMSSLELGDSALYFCASSDGRDTGELFFGEGSRLTVL.

In nucleotides, the CDR3 is TGTGCCAGCAGCTTAATGGGGACAGGGAGCGAGCAGTACTTC. Its protein product is CASSLMGTGSEQYF. This chain connects TRBV7-3 to TRBJ2-7; TRBD1 aligns across 9 bases. Germline trimming cut 1 base from V and 6 bases from J; bases unmatched to any gene: 4. In germline, CDR1 is SGHTA, CDR2 FQGTGA. CDR3 length: 14 amino acids.